This T cell receptor beta chain was sequenced in a study of human T cells and chemical hapten exposure. Looking at the study overall: The study sensitized with 2% DPC on a 2 cm by 2 cm patch of upper inner arm skin. Upper-back patches of 0.01% DPC were read at 6 days.

TCRdb independently ran MiXCR on the RACE reads; one entry per CDR3 protein. The table shows about 160,000 distinct CDR3 sequences, with around a quarter occurring only once. Only a few counts were recorded for this clonotype. Documented time point: patch test 3, about 24 weeks after DPC sensitization. As to treatment: therapeutic diphenylcyclopropenone sensitization with weekly scalp DPC. CDR3 size: 16 residues. V gave up 5 bases and J gave up 7 bases; unmatched junction bases: 13. Germline values: CDR1 SGHVS, CDR2 FNYEAQ. The receptor's source is a woman younger than 30 with alopecia areata. Some clones in this sample may be carry-over from other donors' samples. This chain joins TRBV7-6 and TRBJ2-1; 8 bases map to TRBD2. The specimen was whole blood, collected in connection with sensitization to the hapten diphenylcyclopropenone (DPC). The CDR3 loop reads CASSTSAGELLNEQFF. The CDR3 region has the DNA TGTGCCAGCAGCACCTCAGCGGGAGAGTTGCTTAATGAGCAGTTCTTC.